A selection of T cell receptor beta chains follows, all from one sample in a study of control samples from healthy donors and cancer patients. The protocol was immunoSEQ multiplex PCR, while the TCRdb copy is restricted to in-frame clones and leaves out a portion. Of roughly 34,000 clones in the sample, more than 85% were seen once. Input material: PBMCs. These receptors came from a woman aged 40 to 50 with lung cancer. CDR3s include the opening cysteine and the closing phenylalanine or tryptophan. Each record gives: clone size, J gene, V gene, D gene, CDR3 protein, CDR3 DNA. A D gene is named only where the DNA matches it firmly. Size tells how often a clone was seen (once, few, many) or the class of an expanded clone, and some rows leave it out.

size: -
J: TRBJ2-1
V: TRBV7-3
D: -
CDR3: CASSTTRSSYNEQFF
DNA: TGTGCCAGCAGCACCACTAGGTCCTCCTACAATGAGCAGTTCTTC

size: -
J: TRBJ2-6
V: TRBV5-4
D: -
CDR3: CASSSGGGGGANVLTF
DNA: TGTGCCAGCAGCTCCGGAGGGGGTGGTGGGGCCAACGTCCTGACTTTC

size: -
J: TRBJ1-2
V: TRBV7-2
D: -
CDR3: CASSLAVNYGYTF
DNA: TGTGCCAGCAGCTTAGCAGTTAACTATGGCTACACCTTC

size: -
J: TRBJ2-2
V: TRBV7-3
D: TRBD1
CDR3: CASSKGTGDTGELFF
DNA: TGTGCCAGCAGCAAAGGGACAGGGGACACCGGGGAGCTGTTTTTT

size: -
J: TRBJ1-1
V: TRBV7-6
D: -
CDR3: CASSSRGSSAEAFF
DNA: TGTGCCAGCAGCTCCCGGGGGAGTAGCGCTGAAGCTTTCTTT

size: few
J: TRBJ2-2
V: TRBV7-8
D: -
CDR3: CASSLSSRDTGELFF
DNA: TGTGCCAGCAGTCTCTCCAGCAGGGACACCGGGGAGCTGTTTTTT

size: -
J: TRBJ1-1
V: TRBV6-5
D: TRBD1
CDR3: CASSQKQGWTEAFF
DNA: TGTGCCAGCAGCCAAAAACAGGGGTGGACTGAAGCTTTCTTT

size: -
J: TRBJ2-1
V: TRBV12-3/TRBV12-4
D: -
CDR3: CASSWGPNNEQFF
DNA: TGTGCCAGCAGTTGGGGACCTAACAATGAGCAGTTCTTC

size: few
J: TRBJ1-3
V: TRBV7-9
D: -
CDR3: CASTPTTSGNTIYF
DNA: TGTGCCAGCACTCCAACAACCTCTGGAAACACCATATATTTT

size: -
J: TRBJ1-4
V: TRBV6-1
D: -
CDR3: CASSDGGGGEKLFF
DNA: TGTGCCAGCAGTGATGGGGGAGGGGGTGAAAAACTGTTTTTT

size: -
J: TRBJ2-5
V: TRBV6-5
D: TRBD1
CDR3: CASRVLPDREETQYF
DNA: TGTGCCAGCAGGGTACTACCAGACAGGGAAGAGACCCAGTACTTC

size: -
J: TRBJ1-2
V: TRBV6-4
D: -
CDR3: CASSESRLSGYTF
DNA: TGTGCCAGCAGTGAATCTAGGCTCTCAGGCTACACCTTC

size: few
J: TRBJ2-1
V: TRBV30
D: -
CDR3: CACRRTVSGNEQFF
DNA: TGTGCCTGCCGACGGACAGTTTCGGGCAATGAGCAGTTCTTC

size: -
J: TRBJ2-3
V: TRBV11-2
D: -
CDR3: CASSLWGSPTDTQYF
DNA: TGTGCCAGCAGCTTATGGGGAAGCCCCACAGATACGCAGTATTTT

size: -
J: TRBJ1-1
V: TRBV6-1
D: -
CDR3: CASSEGLRNTEAFF
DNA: TGTGCCAGCAGTGAGGGACTGAGAAACACTGAAGCTTTCTTT

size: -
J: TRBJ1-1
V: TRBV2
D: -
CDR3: CASSEGLAFF
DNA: TGTGCCAGCAGTGAAGGGCTAGCTTTCTTT